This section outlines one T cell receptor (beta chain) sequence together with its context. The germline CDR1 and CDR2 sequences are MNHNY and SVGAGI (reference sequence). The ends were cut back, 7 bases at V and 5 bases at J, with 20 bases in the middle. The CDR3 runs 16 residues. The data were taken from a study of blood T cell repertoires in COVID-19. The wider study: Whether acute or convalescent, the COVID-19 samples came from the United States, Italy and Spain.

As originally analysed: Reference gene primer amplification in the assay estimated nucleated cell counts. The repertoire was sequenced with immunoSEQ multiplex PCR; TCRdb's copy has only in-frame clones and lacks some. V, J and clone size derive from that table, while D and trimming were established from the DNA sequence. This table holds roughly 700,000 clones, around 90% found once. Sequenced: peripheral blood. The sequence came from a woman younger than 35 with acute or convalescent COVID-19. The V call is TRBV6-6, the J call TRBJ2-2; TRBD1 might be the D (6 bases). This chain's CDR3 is CASTHRGRGITGELFF. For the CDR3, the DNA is TGTGCCAGCACCCACCGGGGCAGGGGAATAACCGGGGAGCTGTTTTTT.